The 29 T cell receptor beta chains given below trace back to one sample, sequenced in a study of T cells in narcolepsy. Assay used: immunoSEQ multiplex PCR; TCRdb lists only in-frame clones, some missing. The table has roughly 3,100 clones, 55% to 65% seen once. The sequenced sample was CD45RA- memory CD8+ T cells from PBMCs. These receptor sequences come from a human donor with narcolepsy.

V is TRBV7-9 and J is TRBJ2-3, with TRBD2 matching over 8 bases. The CDR3 loop spans 16 amino acids. Trimming cost V 2 bases and J 3 bases; bases outside gene matches: 7. Germline CDR1 is SEHNR and CDR2 is FQNEAQ (reference sequence). The CDR3 DNA reads as TGTGCCAGCAGCTTAAATAGCGGGGTGAGGACAGATACGCAGTATTTT. Translation: CASSLNSGVRTDTQYF.

The CDR3 loop reads CASSPWDREGDTQYF. CDR3 bases: TGTGCCAGCAGCCCCTGGGACAGGGAAGGAGATACGCAGTATTTT. This rearrangement joins TRBV7-2 to TRBJ2-3; 9 bases align to TRBD1. V lost 5 bases and J lost 5; bases outside the gene matches: 8. The germline CDR1 and CDR2 sequences are SGHTA and FQGNSA. The CDR3 spans 15 residues.

This clone was counted only a few times. The V call is TRBV7-2, the J call TRBJ1-1, with D perhaps matching TRBD1 (5 bases). CDR3 length equals 14 residues. Looked up from germline, CDR1 is SGHTA and CDR2 is FQGNSA. Trimming removed 9 bases at V and 4 bases at J, with 18 bases between. This CDR3 is CARPRVGGGTEAFF. CDR3 nucleotide sequence: TGTGCCAGGCCGCGGGTCGGGGGAGGCACTGAAGCTTTCTTT. Full variable domain (remainder filled in from reference TRBV7-2 and TRBJ1-1): GAGVSQSPSNKVTEKGKDVELRCDPISGHTALYWYRQSLGQGLEFLIYFQGNSAPDKSGLPSDRFSAERTGGSVSTLTIQRTQQEDSAVYLCARPRVGGGTEAFFGQGTRLTVV.

There are a few counts of this clone. The chain carries TRBV7-9 and TRBJ1-1; 7 bases align to TRBD1. Germline V gives CDR1 SEHNR, CDR2 FQNEAQ (reference sequence). The CDR3 contains 12 residues. V was pared by 3 bases and J by 7 bases, with 2 bases of the junction left unmatched. The CDR3 reads CASSLGDSEAFF. CDR3 bases: TGTGCCAGCAGCTTGGGGGACAGTGAAGCTTTCTTT.

This sequence joins TRBV5-1 and TRBJ2-3; 10 bases line up with TRBD1. This CDR3 is built from 18 residues. With 4 bases clipped from V and 5 bases from J, the junction kept 16 bases outside the gene matches. Per germline, CDR1 SGHRS and CDR2 YFSETQ. CDR3 DNA: TGCGCCAGCAGCCCAGGGCCCGGGACAGGGGATTTTTTAGATACGCAGTATTTT. Translated: CASSPGPGTGDFLDTQYF.

Remarks on this clone: Additional DNA sequences in this sample encode the identical CDR3. The V call is TRBV4-3, the J call TRBJ2-7, with a possible D match to TRBD2 (6 bases). CDR1 and CDR2 (germline): LGHNA, YSLEER. The CDR3 length is 16 residues. V dropped 0 bases and J dropped 7 bases, with 19 bases sitting between them. The CDR3 here is CASSQDTGVGPNEQYF. CDR3 sequence (DNA): TGCGCCAGCAGCCAAGACACGGGGGTCGGCCCAAATGAGCAGTACTTC.

As concerns this clone: Other DNA sequences in this specimen translate into the identical CDR3. The chain joins TRBV12-5 to TRBJ2-2; 13 nucleotides line up with TRBD2. CDR3 length: 18 residues. With 1 base clipped from V and 7 bases from J, the junction kept 9 bases outside the gene matches. CDR1 and CDR2 from the germline V gene are LGHNT and FRNRAP. The CDR3 loop reads CASGLGGLAGAGGGELFF. The CDR3 nucleotides are TGTGCTAGTGGTTTGGGTGGACTAGCGGGGGCTGGAGGCGGGGAGCTGTTTTTT.

In DNA form, the CDR3 reads TGTGCCACCTCTCATCGGGGGGTTCCACACGAGCAGTACTTC. Its protein product is CATSHRGVPHEQYF. J is TRBJ2-7 and V is TRBV2, with 7 bases identical to TRBD2. The germline gives CDR1 SNHLY, CDR2 FYNNEI. This CDR3 region has 14 residues. Germline trimming cut 10 bases from V and 5 bases from J; bases unmatched to any gene: 14. Together with reference TRBV2 and TRBJ2-7, the CDR3 gives the full variable domain: EPEVTQTPSHQVTQMGQEVILRCVPISNHLYFYWYRQILGQKVEFLVSFYNNEISEKSEIFDDQFSVERPDGSNFTLKIRSTKLEDSAMYFCATSHRGVPHEQYFGPGTRLTVT.

Note on this clone: Only one base separates this from a far larger clonotype, so it likely reflects a read error. The CDR3 DNA reads TGTGCCCGCAGCTTGGGGGGGGAGGAGCTGAACACTGAAGCTTTCTTT. This gives the protein CARSLGGEELNTEAFF. The chain uses TRBV5-4 and TRBJ1-1, with TRBD1 as a possible D gene (5 bases). The CDR3 spans 16 residues. Germline CDR1 SGHNT, CDR2 YYREEE (reference sequence).

This chain connects TRBV7-3 to TRBJ2-3; TRBD1 is a possible D gene (5 bases). V was shortened by 5 bases and J by 1 base, with 10 bases between the two germline ends. CDR1 and CDR2 (germline): SGHTA, FQGTGA. This CDR3 contains 14 residues. The CDR3 here is CASSGLGGTDTQYF. The CDR3 DNA sequence: TGTGCCAGCAGCGGCCTAGGGGGCACAGATACGCAGTATTTT.

V is TRBV7-8 and J is TRBJ2-7; TRBD1 is a possible D gene (6 bases). V lost 3 bases and J lost 9, with 15 bases in between. This CDR3 contains 13 residues. Germline V gene data show CDR1 as SGHVS and CDR2 as FQNEAQ. This chain's CDR3 is CASSFAGDPRQYF. CDR3 DNA: TGTGCCAGCAGCTTCGCAGGGGATCCCCGGCAGTACTTC. Full variable domain (rest looked up from reference TRBV7-8 and TRBJ2-7): GAGVSQSPRYKVAKRGQDVALRCDPISGHVSLFWYQQALGQGPEFLTYFQNEAQLDKSGLPSDRFFAERPEGSVSTLKIQRTQQEDSAVYLCASSFAGDPRQYFGPGTRLTVT.

J is TRBJ1-2 and V is TRBV6-1; D gene uncertain. The germline V gene encodes CDR1 MNHNS and CDR2 SASEGT. CDR3 length: 14 residues. With 4 bases removed from V and 3 bases from J, the gap between germline ends came to 12 bases. The CDR3 nucleotides are TGTGCCAGCAGTGTGCGGGTTATGGACTATGGCTACACCTTC. This gives the protein CASSVRVMDYGYTF.

This clone is deemed medium-sized (0.01 to 0.1%). The V and J genes are TRBV21-1 and TRBJ1-5; TRBD1 is the table's D call and was not checked against the DNA. TRBV21-1 is classified as a pseudogene. This CDR3 is 18 amino acids long. The CDR3 DNA reads TGTGCCAGCAGCAGCTCAGGGGGCAAGGAGGTAAGCAATCAGCCCCAGCATTTT. This gives the protein CASSSSGGKEVSNQPQHF.

The chain couples TRBV5-1 to TRBJ2-7, with D perhaps TRBD1 or TRBD2 (6 bases each). There are 13 residues in the CDR3. V dropped 0 bases and J dropped 3 bases, with 7 bases sitting between them. Germline CDR1 reads SGHRS; CDR2 reads YFSETQ. CDR3 sequence reads: CASSLEGGYEQYF. CDR3 bases: TGCGCCAGCAGCTTGGAGGGGGGCTACGAGCAGTACTTC. The full variable domain, rest sourced from reference TRBV5-1 and TRBJ2-7, is KAGVTQTPRYLIKTRGQQVTLSCSPISGHRSVSWYQQTPGQGLQFLFEYFSETQRNKGNFPGRFSGRQFSNSRSEMNVSTLELGDSALYLCASSLEGGYEQYFGPGTRLTVT.

The V gene is TRBV19, the J gene TRBJ2-5; TRBD1 might be the D (5 bases). The DNA end is more similar to TRBJ2-7, so the J call may be wrong. CDR1 LNHDA and CDR2 SQIVND come from the germline V gene (reference sequence). This CDR3 has 16 residues. CDR3: CASSPGRTNPPYEQYF. CDR3 coding DNA: TGTGCCAGTAGCCCCGGACGGACAAACCCCCCCTACGAGCAGTACTTC.

This sequence joins TRBV6-4 and TRBJ2-1, with no clear D. V shed 7 bases and J shed 7 bases, with 11 bases lying between them. This CDR3 comprises 12 residues. Germline CDR1 MRHNA, CDR2 SNTAGT. This CDR3 reads CASILSGNEQFF. Written as DNA, the CDR3 is TGTGCCAGCATACTAAGTGGGAATGAGCAGTTCTTC.

The chain carries TRBV14 and TRBJ2-7; either TRBD1 or TRBD2 may fit D (6 bases each). There are 15 residues in the CDR3. Germline values: CDR1 SGHDN, CDR2 FVKESK. Between the trimmed V and J ends, which lost 2 bases and 2 bases, there was a span of 13 bases. The CDR3 loop reads CASSQLGGGTYEQYF. CDR3 nucleotides: TGTGCCAGCAGCCAACTTGGAGGGGGAACCTACGAGCAGTACTTC.

The chain links TRBV29-1 to TRBJ2-2, with a tentative D call TRBD1 (5 bases). The CDR3 contains 11 residues. V lost 2 bases to trimming and J lost 8 bases, with 6 bases between them. Germline lookup yields CDR1 SQVTM and CDR2 ANQGSEA. The CDR3 region is CSVERGGELFF. The CDR3 DNA reads TGCAGCGTTGAAAGGGGTGGGGAGCTGTTTTTT.

The J gene is TRBJ2-7, the V gene TRBV7-4; the D call may be TRBD1 or TRBD2 (5 bases each). Germline V gene lookup returns CDR1 SGHVT and CDR2 SQSDAQ. CDR3 length: 14 amino acids. V was clipped by 5 bases and J by 2 bases, with 13 bases between them. The CDR3 protein is CASSLYGTAYEQYF. The CDR3 DNA sequence: TGTGCCAGCAGCCTCTACGGGACGGCCTACGAGCAGTACTTC.

This clone was detected a few times. This rearrangement joins TRBV5-8 to TRBJ2-7, with a possible D match to TRBD1 (5 bases). V gave up 6 bases and J gave up 2 bases, with 18 bases separating them. This CDR3 has 15 residues. Germline V gene data show CDR1 as SGHTS and CDR2 as YDEGEE. In DNA form, the CDR3 reads TGTGCCAGCACCCCTTCAGGGAACCCAACCTACGAGCAGTACTTC. Amino acids: CASTPSGNPTYEQYF.

This clone appeared a few times. The chain uses TRBV5-6 and TRBJ2-4, with D unclear. V was trimmed by 0 bases and J by 0 bases, leaving 10 bases between them. The length of the CDR3 is 16 residues. The V gene's germline CDR1 is SGHDT and CDR2 YYEEEE. CDR3 loop: CASSLGSQVAKNIQYF. DNA of the CDR3: TGTGCCAGCAGCTTGGGGTCCCAAGTAGCCAAAAACATTCAGTACTTC.

CDR3: CASSTITEERKNYGYTF. The CDR3 DNA reads TGTGCCAGTAGTACGATAACGGAGGAGAGAAAGAACTATGGCTACACCTTC. The gene calls are TRBV19 and TRBJ1-2, with D hard to call. The CDR3 has 17 amino acids. Germline V gene sequence: CDR1 LNHDA, CDR2 SQIVND (reference sequence). The germline V and J ends were trimmed by 4 bases and 2 bases, with 20 bases remaining between them. Based on the CDR3 plus reference TRBV19 and TRBJ1-2, the full variable domain is DGGITQSPKYLFRKEGQNVTLSCEQNLNHDAMYWYRQDPGQGLRLIYYSQIVNDFQKGDIAEGYSVSREKKESFPLTVTSAQKNPTAFYLCASSTITEERKNYGYTFGSGTRLTVV.

This clone is a singleton in its sample. The rearrangement links TRBV5-5 to TRBJ1-5; tentatively, D is TRBD1 (5 bases). The CDR3 consists of 15 residues. V shed 3 bases and J shed 1 base, with 11 bases lying between them. Looked up from germline, CDR1 is SGHKS and CDR2 is YYEKEE (reference sequence). In nucleotides, the CDR3 is TGTGCCAGCAGCTCGCTAGGGGTGAGCAATCAGCCCCAGCATTTT. This gives the protein CASSSLGVSNQPQHF.

The V and J genes are TRBV5-8 and TRBJ2-1, with D perhaps TRBD1 or TRBD2 (6 bases each). This CDR3 spans 14 amino acids. Trimming cost V 2 bases and J 5 bases, with 11 bases left between them. Looked up from germline, CDR1 is SGHTS and CDR2 is YDEGEE. The CDR3 sequence: CASSLRGRDNEQFF. CDR3 sequence (DNA): TGTGCCAGCAGCTTACGGGGGCGCGACAATGAGCAGTTCTTC.

This chain joins TRBV7-6 and TRBJ1-1; D gene ambiguous. Looked up from germline, CDR1 is SGHVS and CDR2 is FNYEAQ. The CDR3 contains 15 residues. V lost 5 bases, J lost 0 bases, and 13 bases lay in between. CDR3 sequence reads: CASSRSYVLNTEAFF. CDR3 nucleotides: TGTGCCAGCAGCCGTTCTTATGTATTGAACACTGAAGCTTTCTTT.

This clone is classed as medium-sized. The chain is built from TRBV4-2 and TRBJ1-2; 8 bases fit TRBD1. The CDR3 is 13 amino acids. CDR1 is LGHNA and CDR2 is YNFKEQ in the germline V gene. V was pared by 3 bases and J by 8 bases, with 5 bases of the junction left unmatched. The CDR3 loop reads CASSQQGAEGYTF. For the CDR3, the DNA is TGTGCCAGCAGCCAGCAGGGGGCGGAAGGCTACACCTTC.

CDR3 residues: CASSPTGDDQPQHF. The CDR3 DNA sequence: TGCGCCAGCAGCCCAACAGGGGATGATCAGCCCCAGCATTTT. The V gene is TRBV4-3, the J gene TRBJ1-5, with 7 bases matching TRBD1. CDR1 is LGHNA and CDR2 is YSLEER in the germline V gene. This CDR3 has 14 amino acids. Trimming at V came to 4 bases and at J to 5 bases, leaving 5 bases not matched to a gene.

This clone occurred a few times. The chain employs TRBV10-3 and TRBJ2-5, with a weak D call TRBD1 (6 bases). V lost 2 bases to trimming and J lost 5 bases, with 18 bases between them. CDR3 length: 16 amino acids. CDR1 ENHRY and CDR2 SYGVKD come from the germline V gene. The CDR3 bases are TGTGCCATCAGTGAGACCCCATCACAGGGTACGGAGACCCAGTACTTC. It specifies CAISETPSQGTETQYF.

This clone has more than one count but fewer than ten. V usage is TRBV6-5 and J usage is TRBJ2-7; 7 bases match TRBD1. From germline, CDR1 is MNHEY and CDR2 SVGAGI. Germline trimming cut 5 bases from V and 2 bases from J; bases unmatched to any gene: 6. The CDR3 extends over 14 amino acids. The CDR3 DNA follows: TGTGCCAGCAGTCCGAGGGACAGAACCTACGAGCAGTACTTC. This translates into CASSPRDRTYEQYF.